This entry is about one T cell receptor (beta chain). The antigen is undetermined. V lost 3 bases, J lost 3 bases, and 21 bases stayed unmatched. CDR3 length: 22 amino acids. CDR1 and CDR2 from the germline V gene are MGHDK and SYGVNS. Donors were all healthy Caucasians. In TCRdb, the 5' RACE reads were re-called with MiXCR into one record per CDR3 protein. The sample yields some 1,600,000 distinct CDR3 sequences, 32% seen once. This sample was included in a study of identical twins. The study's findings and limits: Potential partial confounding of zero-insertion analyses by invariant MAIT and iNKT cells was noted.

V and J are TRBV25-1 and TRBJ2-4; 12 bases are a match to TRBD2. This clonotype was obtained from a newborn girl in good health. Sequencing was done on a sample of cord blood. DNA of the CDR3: TGTGCCAGCAGTGATTGTTCCTCCAGAATGCTAGCGGGGGGGCTTGACAAAAACATTCAGTACTTC. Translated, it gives CASSDCSSRMLAGGLDKNIQYF.